This T cell receptor beta chain was obtained from a study of OX40 agonist ivuxolimab in advanced cancers. The assay was immunoSEQ multiplex PCR, and TCRdb's table has in-frame clones only and misses some. The repertoire consists of some 100,000 clones, with roughly 90% occurring once and the leading ten covering about 3.6%. V was pared by 5 bases and J by 3 bases, with 8 bases of the junction left unmatched. CDR1 SEHNR and CDR2 FQNEAQ come from the germline V gene (reference sequence). The length of the CDR3 is 15 residues. The rearrangement links TRBV7-9 to TRBJ2-7; 9 bases match TRBD2. The specimen comprised CD4+ or CD8+ T cells sorted from blood, sampled in a trial of the OX40 agonist ivuxolimab. This receptor was obtained from an adult with an advanced solid tumor such as melanoma, head and neck, liver or kidney cancer. The DNA for the CDR3 is TGTGCCAGCAGCGGTCCGGGACTAGCAAACTACGAGCAGTACTTC. Residues: CASSGPGLANYEQYF.